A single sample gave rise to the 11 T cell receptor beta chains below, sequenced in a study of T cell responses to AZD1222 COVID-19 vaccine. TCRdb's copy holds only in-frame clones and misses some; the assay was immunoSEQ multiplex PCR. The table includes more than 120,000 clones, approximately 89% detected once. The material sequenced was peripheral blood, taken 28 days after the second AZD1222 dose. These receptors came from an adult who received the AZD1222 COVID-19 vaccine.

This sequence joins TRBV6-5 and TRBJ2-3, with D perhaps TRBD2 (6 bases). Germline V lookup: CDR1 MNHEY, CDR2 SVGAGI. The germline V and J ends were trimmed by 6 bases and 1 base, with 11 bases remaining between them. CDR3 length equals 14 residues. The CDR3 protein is CASSRDFGTDTQYF. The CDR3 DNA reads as TGTGCCAGCAGCCGGGACTTCGGCACAGATACGCAGTATTTT.

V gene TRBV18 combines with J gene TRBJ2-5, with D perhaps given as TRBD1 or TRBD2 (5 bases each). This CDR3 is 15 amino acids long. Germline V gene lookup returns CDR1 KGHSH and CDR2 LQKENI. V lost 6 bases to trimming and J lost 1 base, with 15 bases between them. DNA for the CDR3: TGTGCCAGCTCCCCCCCTGGGACGCCCCAAGAGACCCAGTACTTC. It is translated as CASSPPGTPQETQYF.

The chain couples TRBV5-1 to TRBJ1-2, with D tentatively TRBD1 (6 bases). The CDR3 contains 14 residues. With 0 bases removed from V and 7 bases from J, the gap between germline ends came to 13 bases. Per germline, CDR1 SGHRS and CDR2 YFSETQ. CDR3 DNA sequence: TGCGCCAGCAGCTTGGTACGGGGGCAGGGTGGCTACACCTTC. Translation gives CASSLVRGQGGYTF. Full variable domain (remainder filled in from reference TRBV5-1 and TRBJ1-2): KAGVTQTPRYLIKTRGQQVTLSCSPISGHRSVSWYQQTPGQGLQFLFEYFSETQRNKGNFPGRFSGRQFSNSRSEMNVSTLELGDSALYLCASSLVRGQGGYTFGSGTRLTVV.

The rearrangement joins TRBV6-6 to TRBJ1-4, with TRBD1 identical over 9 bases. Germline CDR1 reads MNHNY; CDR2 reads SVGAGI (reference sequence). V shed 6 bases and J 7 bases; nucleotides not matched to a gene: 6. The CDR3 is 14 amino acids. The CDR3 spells CASSPDRGGEKLFF. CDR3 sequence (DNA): TGTGCCAGCAGCCCCGACAGGGGGGGTGAAAAACTGTTTTTT.

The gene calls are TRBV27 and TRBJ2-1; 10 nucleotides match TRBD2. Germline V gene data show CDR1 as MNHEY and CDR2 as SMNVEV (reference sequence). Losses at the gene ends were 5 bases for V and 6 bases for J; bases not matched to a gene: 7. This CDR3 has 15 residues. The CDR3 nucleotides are TGTGCCAGCAGTCAAGGACTAGCGGTAATCAATGAGCAGTTCTTC. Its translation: CASSQGLAVINEQFF.

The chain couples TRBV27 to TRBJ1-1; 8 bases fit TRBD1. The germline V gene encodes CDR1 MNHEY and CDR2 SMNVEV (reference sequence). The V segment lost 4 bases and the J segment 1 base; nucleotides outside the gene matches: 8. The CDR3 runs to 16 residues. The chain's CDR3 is CASSSLTGARNTEAFF. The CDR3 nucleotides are TGTGCCAGCAGTTCATTGACAGGGGCTCGGAACACTGAAGCTTTCTTT.

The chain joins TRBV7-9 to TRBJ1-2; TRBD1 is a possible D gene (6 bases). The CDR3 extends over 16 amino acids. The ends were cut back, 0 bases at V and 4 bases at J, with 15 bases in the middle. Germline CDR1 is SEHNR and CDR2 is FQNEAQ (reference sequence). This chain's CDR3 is CASSLACQGCSYGYTF. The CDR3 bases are TGTGCCAGCAGCTTAGCGTGCCAGGGGTGTTCCTATGGCTACACCTTC.

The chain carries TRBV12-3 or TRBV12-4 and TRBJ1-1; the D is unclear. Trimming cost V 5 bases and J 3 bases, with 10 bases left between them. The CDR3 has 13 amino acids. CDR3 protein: CASSGLRYTEAFF. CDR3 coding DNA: TGTGCCAGCAGTGGCCTCCGGTACACTGAAGCTTTCTTT.

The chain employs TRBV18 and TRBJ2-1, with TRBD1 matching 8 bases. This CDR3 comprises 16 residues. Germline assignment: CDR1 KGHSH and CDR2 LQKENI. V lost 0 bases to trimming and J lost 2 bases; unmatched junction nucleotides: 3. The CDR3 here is CASSPPAGGAYNEQFF. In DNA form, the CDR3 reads TGTGCCAGCTCACCACCGGCAGGGGGCGCCTACAATGAGCAGTTCTTC.

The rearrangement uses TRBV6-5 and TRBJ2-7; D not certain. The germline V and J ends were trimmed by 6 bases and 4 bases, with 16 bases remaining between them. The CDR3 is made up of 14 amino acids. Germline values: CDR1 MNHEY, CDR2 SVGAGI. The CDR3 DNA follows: TGTGCCAGCAGCCCAGCACCGCCCGGGTACGAGCAGTACTTC. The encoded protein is CASSPAPPGYEQYF.

CDR3 region: CASSPGTSGRLSYEQYF. CDR3 nucleotide sequence: TGTGCCAGCAGCCCCGGGACTAGCGGGAGGCTCTCCTACGAGCAGTACTTC. V usage is TRBV7-8 and J usage is TRBJ2-7, with TRBD2 matching 15 bases. V lost 5 bases, J lost 0 bases, and 5 bases stayed unmatched. This CDR3 spans 17 amino acids. Germline CDR1 SGHVS, CDR2 FQNEAQ. Combining the CDR3 with reference TRBV7-8 and TRBJ2-7 gives the whole variable domain GAGVSQSPRYKVAKRGQDVALRCDPISGHVSLFWYQQALGQGPEFLTYFQNEAQLDKSGLPSDRFFAERPEGSVSTLKIQRTQQEDSAVYLCASSPGTSGRLSYEQYFGPGTRLTVT.